The 2 T cell receptor beta chains listed next were all sequenced from one sample in a study of graft-versus-host responses after intestinal transplantation. These receptors lack a known antigen. Produced via immunoSEQ multiplex PCR; TCRdb's table is partial and in-frame only. The repertoire includes 96,000 or so clones, roughly nine tenths of them detected once, and approximately 0.17% sits in the top ten. The specimen comprised unstimulated CD4+ T cells sorted from spleen or lymph node cells, sampled before intestinal transplant. The receptor set was obtained from a human donor who received an intestinal transplant.

The V gene is TRBV6-5, the J gene TRBJ1-6, with 7 positions matching TRBD1. CDR3 length: 14 amino acids. V shed 2 bases and J 10 bases; nucleotides not matched to a gene: 5. Germline V gene lookup returns CDR1 MNHEY and CDR2 SVGAGI. CDR3 in amino acids: CASSYDRVESPLHF. The CDR3 region has the DNA TGTGCCAGCAGTTACGACAGGGTGGAATCACCCCTCCACTTT.

The chain uses TRBV4-3 and TRBJ1-2, with 7 bases aligning to TRBD1. Germline CDR1 is LGHNA and CDR2 is YSLEER. Unmatched junction bases numbered 9, after V lost 3 bases and J lost 11 bases. The CDR3 runs to 13 residues. Here the CDR3 reads CASSHTRQGGYTF. CDR3 in DNA: TGCGCCAGCAGCCATACCCGACAGGGTGGATACACCTTC.